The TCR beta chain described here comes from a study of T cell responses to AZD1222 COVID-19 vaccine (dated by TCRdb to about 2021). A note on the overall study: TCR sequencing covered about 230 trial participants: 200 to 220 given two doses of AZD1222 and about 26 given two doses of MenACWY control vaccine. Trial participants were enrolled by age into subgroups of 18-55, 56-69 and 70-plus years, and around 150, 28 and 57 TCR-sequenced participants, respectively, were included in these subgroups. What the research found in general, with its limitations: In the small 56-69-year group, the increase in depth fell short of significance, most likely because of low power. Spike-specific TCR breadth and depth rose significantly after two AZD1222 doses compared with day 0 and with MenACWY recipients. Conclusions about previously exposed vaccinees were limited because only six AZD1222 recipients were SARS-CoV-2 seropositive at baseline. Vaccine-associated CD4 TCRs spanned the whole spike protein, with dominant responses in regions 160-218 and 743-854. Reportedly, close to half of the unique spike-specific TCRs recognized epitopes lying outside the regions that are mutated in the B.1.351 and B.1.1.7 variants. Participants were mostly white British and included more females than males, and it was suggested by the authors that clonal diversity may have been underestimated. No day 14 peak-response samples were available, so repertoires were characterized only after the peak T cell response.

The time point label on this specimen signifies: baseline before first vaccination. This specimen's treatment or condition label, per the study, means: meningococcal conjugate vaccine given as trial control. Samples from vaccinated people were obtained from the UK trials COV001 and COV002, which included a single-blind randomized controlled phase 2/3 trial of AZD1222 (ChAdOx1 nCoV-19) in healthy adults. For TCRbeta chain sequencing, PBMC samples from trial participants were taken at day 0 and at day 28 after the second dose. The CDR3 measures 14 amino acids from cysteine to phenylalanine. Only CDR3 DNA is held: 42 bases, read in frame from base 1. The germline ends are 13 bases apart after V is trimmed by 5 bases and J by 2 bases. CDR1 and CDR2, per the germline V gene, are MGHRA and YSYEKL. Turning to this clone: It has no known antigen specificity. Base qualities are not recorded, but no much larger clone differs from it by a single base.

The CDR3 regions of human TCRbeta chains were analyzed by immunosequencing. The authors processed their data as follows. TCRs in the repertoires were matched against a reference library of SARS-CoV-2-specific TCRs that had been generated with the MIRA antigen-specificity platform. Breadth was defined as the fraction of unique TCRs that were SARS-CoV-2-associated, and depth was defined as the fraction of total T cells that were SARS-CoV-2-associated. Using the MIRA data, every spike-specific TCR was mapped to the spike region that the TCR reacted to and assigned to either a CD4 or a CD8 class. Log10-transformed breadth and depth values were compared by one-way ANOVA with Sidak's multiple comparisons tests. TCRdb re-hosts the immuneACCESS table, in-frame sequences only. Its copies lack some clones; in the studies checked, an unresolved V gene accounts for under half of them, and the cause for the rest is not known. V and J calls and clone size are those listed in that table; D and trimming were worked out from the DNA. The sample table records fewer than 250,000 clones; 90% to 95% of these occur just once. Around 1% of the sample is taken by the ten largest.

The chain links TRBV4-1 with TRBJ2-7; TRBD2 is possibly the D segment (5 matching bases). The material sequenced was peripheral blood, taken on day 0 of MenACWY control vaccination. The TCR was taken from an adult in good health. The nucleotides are TGCGCCAGCAGCTGGAGAGACGGGGCCTACGAGCAGTACTTC. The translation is CASSWRDGAYEQYF.